The next 26 T cell receptor beta chains were all read from a single sample in a study of blood T cell repertoires in COVID-19. Profiled with immunoSEQ multiplex PCR; TCRdb holds only in-frame clones, not every one. The sample holds about 43,000 clones, about 90% seen once. Sequences were obtained from peripheral blood. These receptors all stem from a human donor in a cohort sampled during active COVID-19.

This chain connects TRBV9 to TRBJ2-2; no reliable D call. The length of the CDR3 is 14 residues. Trimming shortened V by 0 bases and J by 5 bases, and 8 bases separated the two germline ends. Germline CDR1 and CDR2: SGDLS and YYNGEE. CDR3 region: CASSVDGVTGELFF. The CDR3 DNA reads as TGTGCCAGCAGCGTAGATGGAGTAACCGGGGAGCTGTTTTTT.

The V and J genes are TRBV7-9 and TRBJ2-3; 9 bases agree with TRBD1. The junction had 6 bases not matched to a gene; V was cut back by 5 bases and J by 6 bases. This CDR3 region has 14 residues. In germline, CDR1 is SEHNR, CDR2 FQNEAQ (reference sequence). The CDR3 sequence is CASSTGTGLDTQYF. As DNA, the CDR3 is TGTGCCAGCAGCACCGGGACAGGGCTCGATACGCAGTATTTT.

This chain connects TRBV7-8 to TRBJ1-6; D possibly corresponds to TRBD1 (5 bases). CDR1 is SGHVS, CDR2 FQNEAQ, per germline. The CDR3 has 16 amino acids. V shed 1 base and J shed 8 bases, with 15 bases lying between them. The CDR3 coding sequence is TGTGCCAGCAGCTTAGAGGAGGCTCGGGGGTATTCACCCCTCCACTTT. This codes for CASSLEEARGYSPLHF. The variable domain in full, completed from reference TRBV7-8 and TRBJ1-6, reads GAGVSQSPRYKVAKRGQDVALRCDPISGHVSLFWYQQALGQGPEFLTYFQNEAQLDKSGLPSDRFFAERPEGSVSTLKIQRTQQEDSAVYLCASSLEEARGYSPLHFGNGTRLTVT.

This rearrangement joins TRBV25-1 to TRBJ1-1; D possibly corresponds to TRBD1 (5 bases). V gave up 9 bases and J gave up 6 bases, with 23 bases separating them. CDR3 size: 15 residues. Germline V gene data show CDR1 as MGHDK and CDR2 as SYGVNS. The CDR3, as DNA: TGTGCCAGTTCATCCCTGGGGGGGTATGAGGCTGAAGCTTTCTTT. Translated: CASSSLGGYEAEAFF.

The rearrangement joins TRBV12-3 or TRBV12-4 to TRBJ1-5, with D perhaps TRBD1 (5 bases). The CDR3 extends over 13 amino acids. V lost 7 bases, J lost 1 base, and 8 bases lay in between. As DNA, the CDR3 is TGTGCCAGCACCCGGGGGAGCAATCAGCCCCAGCATTTT. It encodes CASTRGSNQPQHF.

The V gene is TRBV29-1, the J gene TRBJ2-3, with 9 bases identical to TRBD1. The CDR3 runs to 15 residues. With 4 bases clipped from V and 6 bases from J, the junction kept 11 bases outside the gene matches. CDR1 is SQVTM, CDR2 ANQGSEA, per germline. The DNA for the CDR3 is TGCAGCGTTGTGGGAGACAGGGGGAAGACGGATACGCAGTATTTT. Translation: CSVVGDRGKTDTQYF.

The chain uses TRBV21-1 and TRBJ2-7; TRBD1, as called in the table, went unchecked against the DNA. TRBV21-1 is designated a pseudogene. This CDR3 comprises 16 residues. The CDR3 nucleotides read TGTGCCAGCAGCATCCGGACAGGGGGGGGTAGCTACGAGCAGTACTTC. Its protein product is CASSIRTGGGSYEQYF.

The genes are TRBV11-2 and TRBJ2-1, with D possibly being TRBD2 (5 bases). Germline assignment: CDR1 SGHAT and CDR2 FQNNGV. The ends were cut back, 3 bases at V and 9 bases at J, with 6 bases in the middle. This CDR3 spans 11 amino acids. CDR3 DNA: TGTGCCAGCAGCTTGGGAGCTGAGCAGTTCTTC. It yields the protein CASSLGAEQFF.

The chain combines TRBV5-1 with TRBJ2-3; D gene ambiguous. Germline V gene data show CDR1 as SGHRS and CDR2 as YFSETQ. CDR3 length: 15 amino acids. V lost 3 bases, J lost 3 bases, and 14 bases lay in between. The CDR3 sequence is CASSSQAIRTDTQYF. The CDR3 coding sequence is TGCGCCAGCAGCTCTCAGGCTATTCGGACAGATACGCAGTATTTT.

The chain is built from TRBV4-1 and TRBJ2-3; D is unclear. CDR3 length: 16 amino acids. V was clipped by 2 bases and J by 6 bases, with 18 bases between them. In germline, CDR1 is MGHRA, CDR2 YSYEKL. CDR3 in amino acids: CASSQLADPYWDTQYF. CDR3 sequence (DNA): TGCGCCAGCAGCCAATTGGCGGATCCCTATTGGGATACGCAGTATTTT.

The V gene is TRBV7-9, the J gene TRBJ2-1; 9 nucleotides align to TRBD2. J lost 7 bases, V lost 2 bases, and 12 bases had no gene match. Germline loops: CDR1 SEHNR, CDR2 FQNEAQ (reference sequence). The CDR3 consists of 17 residues. CDR3 in amino acids: CASSLYPAGGRENEQFF. Written as DNA, the CDR3 is TGTGCCAGCAGCTTATATCCGGCGGGGGGGCGAGAAAATGAGCAGTTCTTC. Looking up the rest from reference TRBV7-9 and TRBJ2-1 gives the full variable domain: DTGVSQNPRHKITKRGQNVTFRCDPISEHNRLYWYRQTLGQGPEFLTYFQNEAQLEKSRLLSDRFSAERPKGSFSTLEIQRTEQGDSAMYLCASSLYPAGGRENEQFFGPGTRLTVL.

This chain joins TRBV18 and TRBJ2-1, with 8 nucleotides matching TRBD2. The CDR3 extends over 15 amino acids. V shed 2 bases and J 7 bases; nucleotides not matched to a gene: 7. Germline V CDR1 and CDR2: KGHSH, LQKENI. The CDR3 DNA follows: TGTGCCAGCTCACCAACGGGGGGGCTTATAAATGAGCAGTTCTTC. Its protein is CASSPTGGLINEQFF.

This clone was detected a few times. In nucleotides, the CDR3 is TGTGCCAGCAGCTTATCGGGACTAGGAGAAGAGACCCAGTACTTC. Protein: CASSLSGLGEETQYF. The gene calls are TRBV7-9 and TRBJ2-5; 8 nucleotides match TRBD2. J lost 3 bases, V lost 2 bases, and 5 bases had no gene match. Germline values: CDR1 SEHNR, CDR2 FQNEAQ (reference sequence). CDR3 length equals 15 residues.

This clone has a single count. The chain couples TRBV7-9 to TRBJ2-3; D possibly corresponds to TRBD2 (5 bases). CDR3 length: 14 residues. V lost 4 bases and J lost 2, with 10 bases in between. CDR1 is SEHNR, CDR2 FQNEAQ, per germline (reference sequence). The CDR3 coding sequence is TGTGCCAGCAGCTGGAGGACTCTCACAGATACGCAGTATTTT. Translation: CASSWRTLTDTQYF.

The rearrangement uses TRBV23-1 and TRBJ1-3, with 10 bases lining up with TRBD1. Being an ORF, TRBV23-1 has a function that is uncertain. V lost 4 bases to trimming and J lost 3 bases; unmatched junction nucleotides: 24. The CDR3 runs to 22 residues. CDR3 DNA: TGCGCCAGCAGTCCATTCGCGACGGGACAGGGGTCCCTAAGGTCCCGTGGAAACACCATATATTTT. Encoded protein: CASSPFATGQGSLRSRGNTIYF.

V is TRBV7-2 and J is TRBJ2-7; 7 nucleotides agree with TRBD2. This CDR3 contains 14 residues. From germline, CDR1 is SGHTA and CDR2 FQGNSA. Losses at the gene ends were 5 bases for V and 5 bases for J; bases not matched to a gene: 9. CDR3 in amino acids: CASSPWGGDHEQYF. The CDR3 DNA sequence: TGTGCCAGCAGCCCATGGGGAGGGGACCACGAGCAGTACTTC.

The chain recombines TRBV2 with TRBJ2-4; D might be TRBD1 (6 bases). The V end was cut by 4 bases, the J end by 9 bases, with 16 bases between. The germline V gene encodes CDR1 SNHLY and CDR2 FYNNEI. The CDR3 length is 14 residues. This CDR3 is CASSVMGAQGIQYF. The CDR3 DNA sequence: TGTGCCAGCAGTGTTATGGGGGCCCAGGGCATTCAGTACTTC. The full variable domain, rest sourced from reference TRBV2 and TRBJ2-4, is EPEVTQTPSHQVTQMGQEVILRCVPISNHLYFYWYRQILGQKVEFLVSFYNNEISEKSEIFDDQFSVERPDGSNFTLKIRSTKLEDSAMYFCASSVMGAQGIQYFGAGTRLSVL.

J is TRBJ2-7 and V is TRBV6-1; 10 bases map to TRBD2. After removal of 1 base from V and 6 bases from J, the junction contained 6 bases not matched to a gene. Germline V CDR1 and CDR2: MNHNS, SASEGT. The CDR3 is 15 amino acids. CDR3 region: CASSEGSGGAVEQYF. CDR3 nucleotide sequence: TGTGCCAGCAGTGAAGGGAGCGGGGGGGCCGTCGAGCAGTACTTC.

This clone has a single count. J is TRBJ1-1 and V is TRBV6-5; 7 bases are shared with TRBD1. The trim removed 6 bases at V and 9 bases at J, leaving 7 bases unmatched. This CDR3 spans 12 amino acids. The germline gives CDR1 MNHEY, CDR2 SVGAGI. In DNA form, the CDR3 reads TGTGCCAGCAGCCCCAGGGACAGAAAAGCTTTCTTT. It encodes CASSPRDRKAFF.

This chain uses TRBV4-1 with TRBJ2-7; 8 bases are a match to TRBD1. The CDR3 has 16 amino acids. Germline CDR1 MGHRA, CDR2 YSYEKL. The V segment lost 5 bases and the J segment 0 bases; nucleotides outside the gene matches: 9. In nucleotides, the CDR3 is TGCGCCAGCAGCATCTACAGGGGGATTAGCTCCTACGAGCAGTACTTC. This sequence encodes CASSIYRGISSYEQYF.

The chain recombines TRBV10-3 with TRBJ2-5, with 12 positions matching TRBD2. The CDR3 extends over 16 amino acids. V was pared by 2 bases and J by 5 bases, with 6 bases of the junction left unmatched. Germline V gene data show CDR1 as ENHRY and CDR2 as SYGVKD. CDR3 in amino acids: CAISELAGGLGETQYF. CDR3 nucleotides: TGTGCCATCAGTGAGCTAGCGGGGGGGCTGGGCGAGACCCAGTACTTC.

The V gene is TRBV11-3, the J gene TRBJ1-5; 10 bases fit TRBD1. There are 18 residues in the CDR3. CDR1 is SGHNT and CDR2 is YENEEA in the germline V gene. The CDR3 DNA reads TGTGCTCTCCCAACTGAGGGACAGGGGCTAAACCGAGGTCAGCCCCAGCATTTT. This codes for CALPTEGQGLNRGQPQHF.

This chain connects TRBV7-2 to TRBJ2-1; 8 bases fit TRBD1. Trimming took 5 bases from V and 7 from J; bases not matched to a gene: 4. Germline V gene sequence: CDR1 SGHTA, CDR2 FQGNSA. The CDR3 covers 13 residues. The CDR3 bases are TGTGCCAGCAGCGCCAGACAGGGGAATGAGCAGTTCTTC. Residues: CASSARQGNEQFF.

The genes are TRBV19 and TRBJ2-3; 10 bases align to TRBD2. CDR3 length: 15 amino acids. Germline CDR1 reads LNHDA; CDR2 reads SQIVND (reference sequence). The J segment lost 3 bases and the V segment lost 9 bases, leaving 9 bases of the junction unmatched. Here the CDR3 reads CASNTLAGRTDTQYF. CDR3 nucleotides: TGTGCCAGCAATACACTAGCGGGGAGAACAGATACGCAGTATTTT.

In DNA form, the CDR3 reads TGTGCCAGTAAGGTTGCCGGGGCTAATGAAAAACTGTTTTTT. Its protein product is CASKVAGANEKLFF. J is TRBJ1-4 and V is TRBV19; D is uncertain. In germline, CDR1 is LNHDA, CDR2 SQIVND (reference sequence). The germline V and J ends were trimmed by 7 bases and 3 bases, with 12 bases remaining between them. CDR3 size: 14 residues.

This clone was counted once. This chain uses TRBV7-9 with TRBJ2-1; the match to TRBD2 covers 8 bases. In germline, CDR1 is SEHNR, CDR2 FQNEAQ (reference sequence). The trim removed 5 bases at V and 7 bases at J, leaving 7 bases unmatched. The CDR3 loop spans 14 amino acids. The chain's CDR3 is CASSPQAGANEQFF. The CDR3 DNA is TGTGCCAGCAGCCCCCAAGCGGGGGCAAATGAGCAGTTCTTC.